This T cell receptor (beta chain) was sequenced in a study of blood T cell repertoires in COVID-19. About the research overall: The United States, Italy and Spain were the sources of the acute and convalescent COVID-19 samples. T cells, B-cell-depleted T cells, or PBMCs supplied cDNA or gDNA.

Per the study methods: Estimation of nucleated cell counts relied on the amplification of reference gene primers. The method was immunoSEQ multiplex PCR; TCRdb's version includes in-frame clones alone and lacks a portion of them. V, J and clone size derive from that table, while D and trimming were established from the DNA sequence. The data show about 170,000 clones, 85% to 90% seen once. Germline V gene sequence: CDR1 SGHRS, CDR2 YFSETQ. V lost 0 bases to trimming and J lost 2 bases, with 9 bases between them. The CDR3 spans 14 residues. Patients from Seattle were sampled longitudinally, starting during active infection.

The origin of this receptor is a woman aged 55-75 years with COVID-19, enrolled during active disease. This chain joins TRBV5-1 and TRBJ2-7; D unresolved. The sample consisted of peripheral blood. CDR3 DNA sequence: TGCGCCAGCAGCTTGGGTGAGTTTCCCTACGAGCAGTACTTC. It translates to CASSLGEFPYEQYF.